The source of this T cell receptor beta chain is a study of T-cell memory formation after mild COVID-19. Overall study: For the most part, TCR clusters were specific to one donor.

TCRdb ran MiXCR on the 5' RACE reads and lists one entry per CDR3 protein. The sample lists 150,000 to 200,000 distinct CDR3 sequences, about a sixth occurring once. The clonotype comes from an adult woman who had mild COVID-19 (a few samples of this study predate the infection). Cell type and time point are not known. The material sequenced was PBMCs or a T cell subset sorted from them (not recorded which).

CDR3 sequence reads: CSARGSPGKYEQYF. CDR3 DNA sequence: TGCAGTGCTAGAGGATCCCCAGGCAAATACGAGCAGTACTTC. The genes are TRBV20-1 and TRBJ2-7; D uncertain. The germline gives CDR1 DFQATT, CDR2 SNEGSKA (reference sequence). Trimming left V 1 base short and J 4 bases short, with 14 bases between. The CDR3 contains 14 residues.